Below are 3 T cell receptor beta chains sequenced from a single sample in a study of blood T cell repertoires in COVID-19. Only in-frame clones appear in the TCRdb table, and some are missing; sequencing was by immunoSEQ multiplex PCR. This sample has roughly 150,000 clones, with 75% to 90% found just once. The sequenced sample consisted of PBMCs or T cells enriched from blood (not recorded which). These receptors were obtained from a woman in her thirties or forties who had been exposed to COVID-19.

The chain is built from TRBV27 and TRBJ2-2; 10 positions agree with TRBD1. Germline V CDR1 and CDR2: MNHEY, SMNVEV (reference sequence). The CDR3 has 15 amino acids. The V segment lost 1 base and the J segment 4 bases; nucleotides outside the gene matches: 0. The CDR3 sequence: CASSLWDRGTGELFF. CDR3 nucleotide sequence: TGTGCCAGCAGTTTATGGGACAGGGGCACCGGGGAGCTGTTTTTT.

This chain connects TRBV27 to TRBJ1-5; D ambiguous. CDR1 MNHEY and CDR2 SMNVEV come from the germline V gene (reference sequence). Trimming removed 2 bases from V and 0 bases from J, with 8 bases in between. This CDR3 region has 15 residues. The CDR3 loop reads CASSLMAVSNQPQHF. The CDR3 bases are TGTGCCAGCAGTTTAATGGCGGTTAGCAATCAGCCCCAGCATTTT.

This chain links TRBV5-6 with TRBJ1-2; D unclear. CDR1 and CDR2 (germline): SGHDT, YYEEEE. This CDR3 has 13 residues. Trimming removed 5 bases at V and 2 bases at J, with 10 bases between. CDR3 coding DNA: TGTGCCAGCAGAATAGAAGAGAACTATGGCTACACCTTC. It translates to CASRIEENYGYTF.